Each of the 16 T cell receptor beta chains below was sequenced from the same sample in a study of T cell responses to AZD1222 COVID-19 vaccine. Assay used: immunoSEQ multiplex PCR; TCRdb lists only in-frame clones, some missing. The table has some 120,000 clones, roughly 88% seen once; the top ten hold over 7.5%. Sample: peripheral blood, taken on day 0 of AZD1222 vaccination. The receptors shown here come from an adult in good health.

The chain uses TRBV7-2 and TRBJ2-7; no reliable D call. Deletions cut 3 bases from V and 0 bases from J, with 12 bases between. The CDR3 covers 15 residues. In germline, CDR1 is SGHTA, CDR2 FQGNSA. CDR3 sequence: CASSFFDGSSYEQYF. For the CDR3, the DNA is TGTGCCAGCAGCTTTTTTGACGGCAGCTCCTACGAGCAGTACTTC.

The CDR3 sequence: CASSQVGYEQFF. In DNA form, the CDR3 reads TGTGCCAGCAGCCAAGTAGGCTATGAGCAGTTCTTC. V is TRBV3-1 (or the pseudogene TRBV3-2) and J is TRBJ2-1; D is unclear. This CDR3 has 12 amino acids. Germline CDR1 is LGHDT and CDR2 is YNNKEL (reference sequence). Between the trimmed V and J ends, which lost 1 base and 8 bases, there was a span of 6 bases.

This clone showed up just a few times. V gene TRBV18 combines with J gene TRBJ1-2; tentative D call: TRBD1 (6 bases). The CDR3 sequence is 14 residues long. In germline, CDR1 is KGHSH, CDR2 LQKENI. Trimming took 5 bases from V and 5 from J, leaving 15 bases between them. In nucleotides, the CDR3 is TGTGCCAGCTCATCAGGGGAAATTGGGTATGGCTACACCTTC. Its translation is CASSSGEIGYGYTF.

The rearrangement links TRBV29-1 to TRBJ1-1; D remains ambiguous. The length of the CDR3 is 14 residues. The germline CDR1 and CDR2 sequences are SQVTM and ANQGSEA. Trimming removed 6 bases at V and 1 base at J, with 15 bases between. The CDR3 sequence: CSVQRSTANTEAFF. DNA for the CDR3: TGCAGCGTACAACGGTCTACCGCGAACACTGAAGCTTTCTTT.

The chain is built from TRBV11-3 and TRBJ2-2; D not certain. CDR3 size: 14 residues. The ends were cut back, 5 bases at V and 1 base at J, with 8 bases in the middle. Germline values: CDR1 SGHNT, CDR2 YENEEA. The CDR3 DNA sequence: TGTGCCAGCAGCCATGAGTTGAACACCGGGGAGCTGTTTTTT. Protein product: CASSHELNTGELFF.

V gene TRBV24-1 combines with J gene TRBJ1-2; 9 bases agree with TRBD1. Germline V lookup: CDR1 KGHDR, CDR2 SFDVKD. The CDR3 spans 13 residues. V was clipped by 2 bases and J by 8 bases; unmatched bases: 2. DNA for the CDR3: TGTGCCACCAGTGATTCCGGGACAGGGGGCTACACCTTC. Its protein is CATSDSGTGGYTF.

CDR3 amino acids: CASSPGGKTQYF. CDR3 coding DNA: TGTGCCAGCTCACCTGGGGGGAAGACGCAGTATTTT. The rearrangement links TRBV18 to TRBJ2-3; D is perhaps TRBD2 (6 bases). The germline gives CDR1 KGHSH, CDR2 LQKENI. Trimming left V 3 bases short and J 9 bases short, with 10 bases between. The CDR3 has 12 residues.

The chain recombines TRBV20-1 with TRBJ2-3; 13 nucleotides agree with TRBD2. The germline gives CDR1 DFQATT, CDR2 SNEGSKA (reference sequence). Unmatched junction bases numbered 4, after V lost 3 bases and J lost 1 base. CDR3 size: 16 residues. CDR3 amino acids: CSASSGTSGGTDTQYF. The CDR3, as DNA: TGCAGTGCTAGTTCCGGGACTAGCGGGGGCACAGATACGCAGTATTTT.

The V gene is TRBV7-2, the J gene TRBJ2-1; TRBD1 aligns across 9 bases. CDR1 is SGHTA and CDR2 is FQGNSA in the germline V gene. The CDR3 runs to 15 residues. V was clipped by 5 bases and J by 5 bases; unmatched bases: 7. This chain's CDR3 is CASSPTGGHHNEQFF. CDR3 bases: TGTGCCAGCAGCCCTACAGGGGGCCATCACAATGAGCAGTTCTTC.

This clone was counted once. This chain uses TRBV12-3 or TRBV12-4 with TRBJ2-1; a weak D match, TRBD1 (5 bases). With 4 bases removed from V and 8 bases from J, the gap between germline ends came to 9 bases. The CDR3 contains 12 residues. CDR3 amino acids: CASSSQGYEQFF. In DNA, the CDR3 is TGTGCCAGCAGTTCTCAGGGTTATGAGCAGTTCTTC.

The chain has TRBV27 and TRBJ2-7; TRBD2 matches 9 bases. The ends lost 1 base at V and 0 bases at J; junction bases unmatched: 1. The CDR3 loop spans 15 amino acids. Germline lookup yields CDR1 MNHEY and CDR2 SMNVEV (reference sequence). CDR3 nucleotides: TGTGCCAGCAGTTTATTTAGCGGGAGCTCCTACGAGCAGTACTTC. This codes for CASSLFSGSSYEQYF.

The V call is TRBV7-9, the J call TRBJ1-2; D gene unclear. The length of the CDR3 is 13 residues. The ends were cut back, 1 base at V and 8 bases at J, with 11 bases in the middle. Germline values: CDR1 SEHNR, CDR2 FQNEAQ (reference sequence). The CDR3 sequence is CASSLVLLSGYTF. The CDR3 DNA sequence: TGTGCCAGCAGCTTAGTTCTGCTTTCGGGCTACACCTTC. The whole variable domain, remainder taken from reference TRBV7-9 and TRBJ1-2, is DTGVSQNPRHKITKRGQNVTFRCDPISEHNRLYWYRQTLGQGPEFLTYFQNEAQLEKSRLLSDRFSAERPKGSFSTLEIQRTEQGDSAMYLCASSLVLLSGYTFGSGTRLTVV.

DNA for the CDR3: TGCGCCAGCAGCCAAGATCTTTCGGGCCCACAGGGTGGTAAAGTATATGGCTACACCTTC. This gives the protein CASSQDLSGPQGGKVYGYTF. This rearrangement joins TRBV4-3 to TRBJ1-2, with D tentatively TRBD1 (6 bases). Trimming stripped 0 bases from V and 5 bases from J, with 28 bases between. This CDR3 has 20 residues. Germline-derived CDR1 and CDR2 are LGHNA and YSLEER.

The rearrangement uses TRBV29-1 and TRBJ2-1; 10 bases fit TRBD2. Looked up from germline, CDR1 is SQVTM and CDR2 is ANQGSEA. Trimming at V came to 6 bases and at J to 10 bases, leaving 9 bases not matched to a gene. The CDR3 length is 13 residues. CDR3 residues: CSVTSGAPGEQFF. CDR3 sequence (DNA): TGCAGCGTAACTAGCGGGGCGCCAGGGGAGCAGTTCTTC.

The rearrangement uses TRBV5-4 and TRBJ2-7; D possibly uses TRBD1 or TRBD2 (5 bases each). Germline V gene sequence: CDR1 SGHNT, CDR2 YYREEE (reference sequence). Deletions cut 0 bases from V and 4 bases from J, with 8 bases between. The CDR3 has 13 residues. CDR3 DNA sequence: TGTGCCAGCAGCTTGGGGGACCTGTACGAGCAGTACTTC. Translation gives CASSLGDLYEQYF.

A single count supports this clone. The V call is TRBV2, the J call TRBJ1-5; possible D gene TRBD1, 5 bases. The germline gives CDR1 SNHLY, CDR2 FYNNEI. This CDR3 is built from 14 residues. V was trimmed by 7 bases and J by 5 bases, leaving 15 bases between them. CDR3 in DNA: TGTGCCAGCAACGGACAAAGCGACGATCAGCCCCAGCATTTT. This encodes CASNGQSDDQPQHF.